The subject of this entry is one TCR beta chain. Its antigen is unknown. Other DNA sequences in this specimen translate into the identical CDR3. This sample was taken from a study of beta chain features in type 1 diabetes. Study-level information: Healthy donors and patients showed comparable age, gender and cell yields. Across all samples, 100 million to 130 million sorted cells were examined.

The CDR3 runs to 10 residues. V lost 5 bases to trimming and J lost 6 bases, with 5 bases between them. Germline CDR1 and CDR2: DFQATT and SNEGSKA (reference sequence). Isolated RNA was reverse transcribed in full, so expressed TCRB transcripts were sequenced. Sequencing was performed with immunoSEQ multiplex PCR; in TCRdb, only in-frame clones are kept and a portion is missing. The repertoire has over 300,000 clones, less than 10% of them found once; the top ten carry around 0.44%. Study-wide results and limits: In the patient group, naive, central memory and Treg TCRB repertoires seemed more alike than in the healthy donor group.

Input material: central memory CD4+ T cells from blood. The chain is built from TRBV20-1 and TRBJ2-1; D remains unclear. This clonotype was obtained from a woman between 18 and 29 years old in good health. CDR3 sequence reads: CSAFGNEQFF. The CDR3 DNA reads TGCAGTGCTTTCGGCAATGAGCAGTTCTTC.